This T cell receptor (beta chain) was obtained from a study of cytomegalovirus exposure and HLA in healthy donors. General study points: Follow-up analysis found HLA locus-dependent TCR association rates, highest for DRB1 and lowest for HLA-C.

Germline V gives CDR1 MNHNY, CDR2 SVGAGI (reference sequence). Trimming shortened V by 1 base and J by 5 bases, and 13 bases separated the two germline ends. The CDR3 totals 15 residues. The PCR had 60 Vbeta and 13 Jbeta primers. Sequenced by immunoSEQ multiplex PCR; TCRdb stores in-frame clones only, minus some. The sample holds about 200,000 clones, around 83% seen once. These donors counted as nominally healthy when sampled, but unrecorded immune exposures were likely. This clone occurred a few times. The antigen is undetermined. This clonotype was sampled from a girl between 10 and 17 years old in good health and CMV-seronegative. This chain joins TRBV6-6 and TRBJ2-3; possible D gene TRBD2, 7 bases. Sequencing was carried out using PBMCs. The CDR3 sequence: CASSYYTRGGDTQYF. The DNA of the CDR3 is TGTGCCAGCAGTTACTATACTAGGGGGGGAGATACGCAGTATTTT.